This TCR beta chain was recovered during a study of blood T cells in healthy people across ages. V was trimmed by 6 bases and J by 1 base, leaving 9 bases between them. The CDR3 runs to 13 residues. CDR1 is MNHEY and CDR2 is SMNVEV in the germline V gene (reference sequence). It was with a sample-barcoded 5' primer and a J-beta primer mix that a second PCR of roughly 7 to 12 cycles was run. Every single cDNA molecule received a tag from a template-switch adaptor with 12 random nucleotides. TCRdb independently ran MiXCR on the 5' RACE reads; one entry per CDR3 protein. The table has about a million distinct CDR3 sequences, roughly 48% seen once. The study drew donors from healthy Caucasian individuals in Russia aged roughly 6 to 90. They isolated at least 6 million PBMCs from each sample. Total RNA extraction produced at least 5.5 micrograms (per sample) for the study.

The receptor was isolated from a man between 25 and 39 years old in good health. The chain is built from TRBV27 and TRBJ1-2; the D gene is possibly TRBD1 (5 bases). Material for sequencing was blood. The DNA of the CDR3 is TGTGCCAGCAGGTGGGGCAGTAACTATGGCTACACCTTC. This codes for CASRWGSNYGYTF.